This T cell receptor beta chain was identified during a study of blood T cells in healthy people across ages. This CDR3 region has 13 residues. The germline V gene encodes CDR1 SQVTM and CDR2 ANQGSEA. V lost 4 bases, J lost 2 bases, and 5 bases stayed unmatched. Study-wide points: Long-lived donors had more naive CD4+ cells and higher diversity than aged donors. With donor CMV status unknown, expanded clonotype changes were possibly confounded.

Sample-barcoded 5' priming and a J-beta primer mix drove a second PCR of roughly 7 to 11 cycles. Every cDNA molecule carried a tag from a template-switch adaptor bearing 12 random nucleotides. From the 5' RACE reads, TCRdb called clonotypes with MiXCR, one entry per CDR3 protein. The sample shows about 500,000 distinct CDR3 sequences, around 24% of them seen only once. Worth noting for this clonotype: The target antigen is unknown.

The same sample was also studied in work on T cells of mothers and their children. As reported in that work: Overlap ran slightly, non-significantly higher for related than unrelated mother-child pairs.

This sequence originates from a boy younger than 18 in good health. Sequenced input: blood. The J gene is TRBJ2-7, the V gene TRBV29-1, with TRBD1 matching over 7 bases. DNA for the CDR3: TGCAGCGTTGCCCCGGGACAGCCCTACGAGCAGTACTTC. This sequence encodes CSVAPGQPYEQYF.